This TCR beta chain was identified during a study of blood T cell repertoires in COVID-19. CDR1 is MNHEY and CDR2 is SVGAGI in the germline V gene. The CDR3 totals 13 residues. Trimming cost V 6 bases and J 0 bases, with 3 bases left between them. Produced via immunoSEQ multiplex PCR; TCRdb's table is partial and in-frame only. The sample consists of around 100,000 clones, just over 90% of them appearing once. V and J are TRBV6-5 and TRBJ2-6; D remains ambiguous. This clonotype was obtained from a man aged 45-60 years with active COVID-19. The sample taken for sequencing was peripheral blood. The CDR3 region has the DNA TGTGCCAGCAGCCGCTCTGGGGCCAACGTCCTGACTTTC. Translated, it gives CASSRSGANVLTF.